The T cell receptor beta chain described here comes from a study of T cells in Graves' hyperthyroidism and ophthalmopathy. Hyperthyroidism was newly diagnosed in patients aged 18 to 65 (duration under 2 months). Diagnosis relied on clinical symptoms, serum thyroxine and TRAb, thyroid ultrasound and orbital computed tomography. V shed 3 bases, J shed 3 bases, and the junction held 7 bases outside the gene matches. CDR1 and CDR2 (germline): SGHAT, FQNNGV. This CDR3 region has 15 residues. Ten or more counts support this clonotype. Its antigen is undetermined. The source material, RNA transcripts, was used to amplify TCR beta CDR3 regions. The HTBI primer set was used in a first-round RT-PCR of the TCR CDR3. TCRdb processed the multiplex PCR reads anew with MiXCR; each CDR3 protein has one entry. The repertoire holds some 600,000 distinct CDR3 sequences, about 15% seen once, with approximately 5.7% in the top ten.

Whole-study findings and limits: Ophthalmopathy could be told apart from stable hyperthyroidism with a 13 V-J model. Most thyroid clonotypes expanded above 0.001 appeared in blood too.

This chain links TRBV11-2 with TRBJ2-7; 8 bases align to TRBD1. The sample consisted of blood. This clonotype was obtained from a woman under 40 with Graves' hyperthyroidism that later progressed to Graves' ophthalmopathy. The CDR3, as DNA: TGTGCCAGCAGCTTTTACAGGGGGAATAGCTACGAGCAGTACTTC. The encoded protein is CASSFYRGNSYEQYF.